The TCR beta chain described here comes from a study of Ad26.COV2.S vaccination and SARS-CoV-2 variants. V was cut by 8 bases and J by 1 base, with 16 bases left in between. Germline assignment: CDR1 MNHEY and CDR2 SVGAGI. This CDR3 contains 15 residues. Method: immunoSEQ multiplex PCR; TCRdb's copy keeps in-frame clones and lacks some. The sample holds roughly 380,000 clones, roughly 94% seen once. This sequence was found in a human donor who had recovered from COVID-19. The chain has TRBV6-5 and TRBJ2-3, with D possibly being TRBD1 (6 bases). This sample comprised peripheral blood, obtained after recovery from COVID-19. CDR3 in amino acids: CASWGRRAGTDTQYF. The CDR3 coding sequence is TGTGCCAGCTGGGGGCGCAGGGCGGGCACAGATACGCAGTATTTT.